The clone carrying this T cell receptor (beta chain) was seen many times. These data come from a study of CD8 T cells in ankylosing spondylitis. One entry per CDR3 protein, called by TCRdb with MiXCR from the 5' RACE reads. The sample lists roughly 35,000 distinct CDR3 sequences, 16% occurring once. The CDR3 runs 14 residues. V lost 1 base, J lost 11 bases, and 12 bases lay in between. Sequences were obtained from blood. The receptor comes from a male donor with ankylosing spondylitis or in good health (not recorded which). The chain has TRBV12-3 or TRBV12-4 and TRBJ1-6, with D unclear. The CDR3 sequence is CASSLGLGGTPLHF. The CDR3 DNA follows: TGTGCCAGCAGTTTAGGACTCGGCGGAACACCCCTCCACTTT.